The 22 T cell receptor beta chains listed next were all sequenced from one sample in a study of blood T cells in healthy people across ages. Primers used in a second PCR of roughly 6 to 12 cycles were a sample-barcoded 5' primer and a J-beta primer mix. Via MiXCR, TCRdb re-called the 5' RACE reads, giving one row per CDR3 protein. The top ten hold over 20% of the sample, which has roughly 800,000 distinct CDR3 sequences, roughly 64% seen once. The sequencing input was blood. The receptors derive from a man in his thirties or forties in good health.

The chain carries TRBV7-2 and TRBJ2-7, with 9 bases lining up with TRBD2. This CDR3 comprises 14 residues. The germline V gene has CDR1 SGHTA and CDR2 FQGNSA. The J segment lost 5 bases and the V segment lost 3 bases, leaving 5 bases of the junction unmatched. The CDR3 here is CASSFLAGINEQYF. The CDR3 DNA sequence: TGTGCCAGCAGCTTCCTAGCGGGAATTAACGAGCAGTACTTC.

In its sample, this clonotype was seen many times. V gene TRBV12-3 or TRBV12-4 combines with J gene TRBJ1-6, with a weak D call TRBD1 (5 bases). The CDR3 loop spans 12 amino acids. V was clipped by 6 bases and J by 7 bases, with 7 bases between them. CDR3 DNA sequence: TGTGCCAGCAGCTCAGGGAATTCACCCCTCCACTTT. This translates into CASSSGNSPLHF.

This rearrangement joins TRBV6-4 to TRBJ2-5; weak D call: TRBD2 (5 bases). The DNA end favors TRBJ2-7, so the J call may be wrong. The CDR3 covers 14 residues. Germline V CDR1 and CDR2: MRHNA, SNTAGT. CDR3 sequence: CASRTGVKPYEQYF. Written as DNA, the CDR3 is TGTGCCAGCAGAACCGGGGTGAAGCCCTACGAGCAGTACTTC.

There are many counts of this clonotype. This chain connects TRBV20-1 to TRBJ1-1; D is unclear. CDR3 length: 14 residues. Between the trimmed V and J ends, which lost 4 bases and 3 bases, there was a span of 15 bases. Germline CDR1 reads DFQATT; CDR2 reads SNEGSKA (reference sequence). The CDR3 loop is CSAKSAGGYTEAFF. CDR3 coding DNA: TGCAGTGCTAAATCTGCGGGTGGTTACACTGAAGCTTTCTTT.

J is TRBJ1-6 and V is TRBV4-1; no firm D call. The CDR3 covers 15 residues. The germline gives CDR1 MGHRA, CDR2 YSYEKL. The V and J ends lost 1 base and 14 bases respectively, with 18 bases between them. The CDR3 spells CASSQGRPSEGTLHF. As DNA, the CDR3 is TGCGCCAGCAGCCAAGGACGGCCCTCCGAGGGTACCCTCCACTTT.

The CDR3 protein is CASRDWDISQETQYF. CDR3 nucleotide sequence: TGTGCCAGCCGAGATTGGGACATTTCACAAGAGACCCAGTACTTC. The chain couples TRBV2 to TRBJ2-5; TRBD1 is a possible D gene (6 bases). This CDR3 spans 15 amino acids. V was clipped by 8 bases and J by 2 bases, with 18 bases between them. Germline-derived CDR1 and CDR2 are SNHLY and FYNNEI.

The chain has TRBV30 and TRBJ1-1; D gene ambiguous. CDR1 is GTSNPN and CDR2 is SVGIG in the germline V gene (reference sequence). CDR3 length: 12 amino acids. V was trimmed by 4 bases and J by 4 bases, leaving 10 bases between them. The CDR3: CAWNRVSTEAFF. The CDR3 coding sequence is TGTGCCTGGAATCGGGTGAGCACTGAAGCTTTCTTT.

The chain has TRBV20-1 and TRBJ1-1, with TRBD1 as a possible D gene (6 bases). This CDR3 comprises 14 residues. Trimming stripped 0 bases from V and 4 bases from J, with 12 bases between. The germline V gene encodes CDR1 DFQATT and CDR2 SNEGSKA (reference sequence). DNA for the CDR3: TGCAGTGCTAGAGATGAGGGGGTGGGCACTGAAGCTTTCTTT. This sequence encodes CSARDEGVGTEAFF.

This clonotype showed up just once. The DNA of the CDR3 is TGTGCCAGCAGAACAACAGGGCAGACAGATACGCAGTATTTT. This codes for CASRTTGQTDTQYF. V gene TRBV12-3 or TRBV12-4 combines with J gene TRBJ2-3, with D tentatively TRBD1 (6 bases). V shed 6 bases and J shed 3 bases, with 13 bases lying between them. CDR3 length: 14 residues.

CDR3 bases: TGTGCCAGCAGTCAGGGCAGGGGGTTTGACAGGGGAATCTACAATGAGCAGTTCTTC. Translated: CASSQGRGFDRGIYNEQFF. V is TRBV7-9 and J is TRBJ2-1; 8 positions agree with TRBD1. Germline CDR1 and CDR2: SEHNR and FQNEAQ (reference sequence). With 6 bases clipped from V and 3 bases from J, the junction kept 19 bases outside the gene matches. This CDR3 region has 19 residues.

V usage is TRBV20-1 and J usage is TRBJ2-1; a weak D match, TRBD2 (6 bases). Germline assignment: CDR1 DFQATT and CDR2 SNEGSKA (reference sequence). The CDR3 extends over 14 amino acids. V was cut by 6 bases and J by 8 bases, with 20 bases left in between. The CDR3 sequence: CSAIGTLGVYEQFF. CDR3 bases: TGCAGTGCGATCGGGACTTTAGGGGTGTATGAGCAGTTCTTC.

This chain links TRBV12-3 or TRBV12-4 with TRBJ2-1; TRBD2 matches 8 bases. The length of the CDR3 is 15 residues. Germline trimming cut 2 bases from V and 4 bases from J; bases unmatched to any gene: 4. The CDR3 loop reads CASSLRTSLYNEQFF. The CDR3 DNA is TGTGCCAGCAGTTTACGGACTAGCCTATACAATGAGCAGTTCTTC.

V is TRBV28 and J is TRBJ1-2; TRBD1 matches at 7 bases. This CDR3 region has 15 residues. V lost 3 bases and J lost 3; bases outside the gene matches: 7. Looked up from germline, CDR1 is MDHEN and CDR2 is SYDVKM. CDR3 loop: CASSLVRGGDYGYTF. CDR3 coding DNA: TGTGCCAGCAGTTTGGTTAGAGGGGGCGACTATGGCTACACCTTC.

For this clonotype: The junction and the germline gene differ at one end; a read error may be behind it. The CDR3, as DNA: TGTGCCAGCAGCCAGATGTGGGGGGCCAATGTCCTGACTTTC. As protein: CASSQMWGANVLTF. The V call is TRBV7-6, the J call TRBJ2-6; D possibly matches TRBD1 or TRBD2 (6 bases each). The CDR3 runs 14 residues. Germline CDR1 reads SGHVS; CDR2 reads FNYEAQ.

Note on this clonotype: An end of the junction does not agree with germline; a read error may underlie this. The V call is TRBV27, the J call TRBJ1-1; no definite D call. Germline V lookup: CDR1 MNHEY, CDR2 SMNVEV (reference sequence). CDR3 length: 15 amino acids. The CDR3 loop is CASREGQNLNIEAFF. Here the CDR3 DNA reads TGTGCCAGCAGAGAAGGGCAGAACTTAAACATTGAAGCTTTCTTT.

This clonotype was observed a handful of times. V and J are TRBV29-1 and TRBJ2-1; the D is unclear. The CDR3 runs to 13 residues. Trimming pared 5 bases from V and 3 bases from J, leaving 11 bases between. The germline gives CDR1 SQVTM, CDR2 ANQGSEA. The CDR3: CSVLHPLYNEQFF. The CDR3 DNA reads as TGCAGCGTTTTACATCCTCTCTACAATGAGCAGTTCTTC.

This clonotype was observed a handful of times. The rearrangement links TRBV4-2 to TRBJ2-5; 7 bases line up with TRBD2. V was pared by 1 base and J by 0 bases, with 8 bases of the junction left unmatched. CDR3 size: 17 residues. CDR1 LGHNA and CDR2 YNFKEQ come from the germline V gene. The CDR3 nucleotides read TGTGCCAGCAGCCAAGGGACCTCCGGGAGGTACCAAGAGACCCAGTACTTC. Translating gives CASSQGTSGRYQETQYF.

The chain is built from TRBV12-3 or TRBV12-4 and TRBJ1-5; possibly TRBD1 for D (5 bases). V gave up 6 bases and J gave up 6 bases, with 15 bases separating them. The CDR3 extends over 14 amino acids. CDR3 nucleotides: TGTGCCAGCAGCAAAGAAGGGGAACGTCAGCCCCAGCATTTT. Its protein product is CASSKEGERQPQHF.

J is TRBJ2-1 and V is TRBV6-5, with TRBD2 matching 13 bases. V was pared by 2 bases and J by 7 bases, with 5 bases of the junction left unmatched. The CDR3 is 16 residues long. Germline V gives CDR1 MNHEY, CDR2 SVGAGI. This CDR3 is CASSYLLAGGKNEQFF. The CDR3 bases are TGTGCCAGCAGTTACCTACTAGCGGGAGGGAAAAATGAGCAGTTCTTC.

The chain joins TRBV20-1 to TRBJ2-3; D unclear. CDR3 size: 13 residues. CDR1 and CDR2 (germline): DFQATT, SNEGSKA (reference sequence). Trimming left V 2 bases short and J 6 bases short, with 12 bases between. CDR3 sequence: CSARMTDLDTQYF. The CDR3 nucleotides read TGCAGTGCTAGAATGACCGACTTGGATACGCAGTATTTT.

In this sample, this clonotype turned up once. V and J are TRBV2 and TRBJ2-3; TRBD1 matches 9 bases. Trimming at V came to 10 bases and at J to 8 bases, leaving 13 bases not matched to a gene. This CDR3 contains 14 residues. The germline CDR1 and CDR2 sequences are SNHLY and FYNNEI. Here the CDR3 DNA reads TGTGCCACCAAGGGACAGGGAGGTCTGGGTACGCAGTATTTT. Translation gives CATKGQGGLGTQYF.

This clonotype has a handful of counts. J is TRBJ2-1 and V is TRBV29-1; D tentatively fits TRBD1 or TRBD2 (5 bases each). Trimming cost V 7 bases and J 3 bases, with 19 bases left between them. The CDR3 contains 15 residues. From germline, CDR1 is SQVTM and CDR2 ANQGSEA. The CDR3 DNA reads TGCAGCGCCACACCCGGGACGAGGCGCTACAATGAGCAGTTCTTC. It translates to CSATPGTRRYNEQFF.